This entry lists 3 T cell receptor beta chains sequenced from one sample in a study of blood T cell repertoires in COVID-19. Sequencing was performed with immunoSEQ multiplex PCR; in TCRdb, only in-frame clones are kept and a portion is missing. The sample shows 230,000 or so clones, 84% of them seen only once. The sequenced sample consisted of peripheral blood. The receptor source for this set is a woman aged 40 to 50 who had recovered from COVID-19.

The genes are TRBV5-8 and TRBJ2-2; a weak D match, TRBD1 (6 bases). Germline lookup yields CDR1 SGHTS and CDR2 YDEGEE. CDR3 length equals 16 residues. V gave up 2 bases and J gave up 6 bases, with 17 bases separating them. CDR3 coding DNA: TGTGCCAGCAGCTTCTCACCGGGACACGGTTCCGGGGAGCTGTTTTTT. Amino acid sequence: CASSFSPGHGSGELFF.

This clone came up a few times. The V and J genes are TRBV18 and TRBJ1-3; tentatively, D is TRBD1 (5 bases). The length of the CDR3 is 16 residues. V was pared by 5 bases and J by 0 bases, with 14 bases between. From germline, CDR1 is KGHSH and CDR2 LQKENI. CDR3 coding DNA: TGTGCCAGCTCAACGCCTCAGGGATACTCTGGAAACACCATATATTTT. Translated, it gives CASSTPQGYSGNTIYF.

The chain couples TRBV12-3 or TRBV12-4 to TRBJ1-2; D remains ambiguous. V shed 2 bases and J shed 7 bases, with 11 bases lying between them. The length of the CDR3 is 13 residues. CDR3 sequence: CASSLLTASGYTF. The CDR3 nucleotides read TGTGCCAGCAGTTTATTAACCGCCAGTGGCTACACCTTC.